These T cell receptor beta chains were read from a single sample in a study of regulatory T cells in long-lasting Graves disease. A single record per CDR3 protein comes from TCRdb applying MiXCR to the multiplex PCR reads. The data contain fewer than 650,000 distinct CDR3 sequences, approximately 16% of them singletons. Another study also made use of these data, one on T cells in Graves' hyperthyroidism and ophthalmopathy.

The sample in question was peripheral blood mononuclear cells (PBMCs), obtained at new diagnosis, from a patient treated with antithyroid drugs. The receptors derive from a man aged 18 to 29 with Graves disease. Each CDR3 is given with its conserved first and last residue. The D gene is left open where the match is weak. Clone size is shown for a subset of rows, as once, few, many or a class of expanded clone.

TGTGCCAGCAGCTCTAGCGGGATTTACGGGGAGCTGTTTTTT | CASSSSGIYGELFF | - | TRBJ2-2 | TRBD2 | TRBV7-3 | 14
TGCGCCAGCAGTGAGCAAAACCAGGGGGTAAGGCAGCCCCAGCATTTT | CASSEQNQGVRQPQHF | - | TRBJ1-5 | TRBD1 | TRBV10-2 | 16
TGTGCCAGCCGTTCTTGGCGGGAGATAGGAGAGCAGTTCTTC | CASRSWREIGEQFF | many | TRBJ2-1 | TRBD2 | TRBV12-3/TRBV12-4 | 14
TGTGCGGACAGGGGAGCCGGTGAAAAACTGTTTTTT | CADRGAGEKLFF | many | TRBJ1-4 | TRBD1 | TRBV12-3/TRBV12-4 | 12
TGTGCCAGCAGATATAGTAGTACTGAAGCTTTCTTT | CASRYSSTEAFF | - | TRBJ1-1 | - | TRBV11-2 | 12
TGTGCCAGCAGCGAACCGGGACAGGGTTGGGAGCAGTACTTC | CASSEPGQGWEQYF | many | TRBJ2-7 | TRBD1 | TRBV6-2/TRBV6-3 | 14
TGTGCCAGCAGTCCACTAAACACCTACGAGCAGTACTTC | CASSPLNTYEQYF | many | TRBJ2-7 | - | TRBV12-3/TRBV12-4 | 13
TGTGCCAGCAGCTTAACGGGACAGGGTTGGGGCACAGATACGCAGTATTTT | CASSLTGQGWGTDTQYF | many | TRBJ2-3 | TRBD1 | TRBV7-3 | 17
TGTGCCAGCAGCGTAGCCCCTAGCGGAGACACAGATACGCAGTATTTT | CASSVAPSGDTDTQYF | - | TRBJ2-3 | TRBD2 | TRBV9 | 16
TGTGCCAGCAGCGACGGGGGACAGAGCAAAAACATTCAGTACTTC | CASSDGGQSKNIQYF | - | TRBJ2-4 | - | TRBV12-3/TRBV12-4 | 15
TGTGCCAGCAGTTACGCCCAGACTAGCGGGAACTACAATGAGCAGTTCTTC | CASSYAQTSGNYNEQFF | many | TRBJ2-1 | TRBD2 | TRBV6-5 | 17
TGTGCCAGCACCTTGCTTCGGTCGGGAGCGCTGGGTGAGCAGTTCTTC | CASTLLRSGALGEQFF | few | TRBJ2-1 | - | TRBV5-5 | 16
TGTGCCAGCACGATAGGGATCCCCTACGAGCAGTACTTC | CASTIGIPYEQYF | - | TRBJ2-7 | - | TRBV27 | 13
TGTGCCAGCAGTTTCGCCCCCCCGTACGAGCAGTACTTC | CASSFAPPYEQYF | - | TRBJ2-7 | - | TRBV27 | 13
TGCGCCAGCAGCTTGCTTTCTACCGGCGGCGGGAGGGTTGCTATGAATGAGCAGTTCTTC | CASSLLSTGGGRVAMNEQFF | few | TRBJ2-1 | TRBD2 | TRBV5-1 | 20
TGTGCCAGCAGTTTTAGGGGGGGCGTAGAGACCCAGTACTTC | CASSFRGGVETQYF | many | TRBJ2-5 | - | TRBV27 | 14
TGTGCCCGCAGAACTACCGGGACAGGAAAATACGAGCAGTACTTC | CARRTTGTGKYEQYF | many | TRBJ2-7 | TRBD1 | TRBV11-2 | 15
TGTGCCACCAGCAGCGACAGGGGGCTTGATACGCAGTATTTT | CATSSDRGLDTQYF | - | TRBJ2-3 | TRBD1 | TRBV15 | 14
TGTGCCAGCAGTGCCGGGACTCCCTTCAGCGAGACCCAGTACTTC | CASSAGTPFSETQYF | few | TRBJ2-5 | - | TRBV12-3/TRBV12-4 | 15
TGTGCTAGTGGCCCCACCCTGGGACTTTACAATGAGCAGTTCTTC | CASGPTLGLYNEQFF | many | TRBJ2-1 | - | TRBV12-5 | 15
TGTGCCAGCAAAGGACAGGGGGTATCCTACAATGAGCAGTTCTTC | CASKGQGVSYNEQFF | many | TRBJ2-1 | TRBD1 | TRBV28 | 15
TGTGCCAGCAGCGCGGGACATTCGAACACCGGGGAGCTGTTTTTT | CASSAGHSNTGELFF | - | TRBJ2-2 | - | TRBV9 | 15
TGTGCCAGCAAGCGGATATTGGCTGGGGCCAACGCCCTGACTTTC | CASKRILAGANALTF | few | TRBJ2-6 | - | TRBV2 | 15
TGCAGTGCTAGAGTTCCGCCGTACGGGTACAATGAGCAGTTCTTC | CSARVPPYGYNEQFF | many | TRBJ2-1 | - | TRBV20-1 | 15
TGCGCCAGCAGCTTGGACGGAACCGGGGAGCTGTTTTTT | CASSLDGTGELFF | many | TRBJ2-2 | - | TRBV5-1 | 13
TGTGCCAGCTCACTCAACCAGGGGGAGCCCCAGCATTTT | CASSLNQGEPQHF | few | TRBJ1-5 | TRBD1 | TRBV18 | 13
TGTGCCCGGAACTTGAAGGGGTGCACCGGGGAGCTGTTTTTT | CARNLKGCTGELFF | few | TRBJ2-2 | - | TRBV27 | 14
TGCAGCGTTGAAGGGTCGGGGGACTATACGCAGTATTTT | CSVEGSGDYTQYF | - | TRBJ2-3 | - | TRBV29-1 | 13
TGTGCCTGGGGGTCTAGCAATCAGCCCCAGCATTTT | CAWGSSNQPQHF | few | TRBJ1-5 | - | TRBV30 | 12
TGTGCCAGCAGTGATAGGTCGGGAAACACCATATATTTT | CASSDRSGNTIYF | many | TRBJ1-3 | - | TRBV2 | 13
TGTGCCAGCAGGAAGACAGGGGGTGATGACAATGAGCAGTTCTTC | CASRKTGGDDNEQFF | few | TRBJ2-1 | TRBD1 | TRBV12-3/TRBV12-4 | 15
TGTGCCAGCAGCCAAGAATCCGAGGGTGAAGCTTTCTTT | CASSQESEGEAFF | - | TRBJ1-1 | - | TRBV4-1 | 13
TGTGCTAGCAGCCCAGGGGGTAGTCCAGATACGCAGTATTTT | CASSPGGSPDTQYF | few | TRBJ2-3 | TRBD1 | TRBV7-7 | 14
TGCGCCAGCACCTCAAGGGGGTCCCTAGCCAAAAACATTCAGTACTTC | CASTSRGSLAKNIQYF | - | TRBJ2-4 | - | TRBV28 | 16
TGTGCCAGCAGTTTAAAACAGGGGGGCACTGAAGCTTTCTTT | CASSLKQGGTEAFF | many | TRBJ1-1 | TRBD1 | TRBV27 | 14
TGTGCCAGCAGTGCCGGGACTCCCAGGAACGCCGGGGAGCTGTTTTTT | CASSAGTPRNAGELFF | few | TRBJ2-2 | - | TRBV2 | 16
TGTGCCAGCCGAAGTAGGGGATCCACCGGGGAGCTGTTTTTT | CASRSRGSTGELFF | many | TRBJ2-2 | - | TRBV13 | 14
TGTGCCAGTAGTAAGGGGTCTAGCGGATCAAACTCCTACAATGAGCAGTTCTTC | CASSKGSSGSNSYNEQFF | - | TRBJ2-1 | TRBD2 | TRBV19 | 18
TGTGCCAGGGGACAGGGACGGTATGAGCAGTTCTTC | CARGQGRYEQFF | many | TRBJ2-1 | TRBD1 | TRBV2 | 12
TGCAGTGCTAGTGGGGACGGATATAATGAAAAACTGTTTTTT | CSASGDGYNEKLFF | - | TRBJ1-4 | - | TRBV20-1 | 14
TGTGCCTGGAGTACGACAGGGGGCTGGACCGGGGAGCTGTTTTTT | CAWSTTGGWTGELFF | many | TRBJ2-2 | TRBD1 | TRBV30 | 15
TGCGCCAGCAGCCCCGGACAGGGCCGACTAGCGGACACAGATACGCAGTATTTT | CASSPGQGRLADTDTQYF | - | TRBJ2-3 | - | TRBV4-1 | 18
TGTGCCAGCAGCCAAGAGGAGCCACGCACAGATACGCAGTATTTT | CASSQEEPRTDTQYF | few | TRBJ2-3 | - | TRBV14 | 15
TGCGCCAGCAGCTCTGTCATTGCGGAAACTAGCACAGATACGCAGTATTTT | CASSSVIAETSTDTQYF | many | TRBJ2-3 | - | TRBV5-1 | 17
TGTGCCAGCAGTTTGGGCAGGAGCCTTCCGCGGAATCAGCCCCAGCATTTT | CASSLGRSLPRNQPQHF | - | TRBJ1-5 | - | TRBV12-3/TRBV12-4 | 17
TGCGCCAGCAGCCCAAGACTAGCGGGTTCCTACAATGAGCAGTTCTTC | CASSPRLAGSYNEQFF | many | TRBJ2-1 | TRBD2 | TRBV5-1 | 16
TGTGCCATCAGTGAAGTGGAAGAGAAAGAGACCCAGTACTTC | CAISEVEEKETQYF | - | TRBJ2-5 | - | TRBV10-3 | 14
TGTGCCAGTAGCAGACAGGTATCCGGGGCCAACGTCCTGACTTTC | CASSRQVSGANVLTF | few | TRBJ2-6 | - | TRBV19 | 15
TGCAGTGCTGGAGATGGAAGGACTTTCTACGAGCAGTACTTC | CSAGDGRTFYEQYF | - | TRBJ2-7 | - | TRBV20-1 | 14
TGCGCCAGCAGTGCGGGGGGACACGAGCAGTACTTC | CASSAGGHEQYF | few | TRBJ2-7 | TRBD2 | TRBV10-1 | 12
TGTGCCAGCAGTCCCCGGACTAGCGGGACTTTCCTCGGCAATGAGCAGTTCTTC | CASSPRTSGTFLGNEQFF | - | TRBJ2-1 | TRBD2 | TRBV7-8 | 18